The 17 T cell receptor beta chains below come from one sample, sequenced in a study of T cell changes during pregnancy in multiple sclerosis. The table came from immunoSEQ multiplex PCR; TCRdb's copy has only in-frame clones and leaves some out. The sample consists of 65,000 to 70,000 clones, approximately 92% of them appearing once. This specimen consisted of peripheral blood, obtained in the first trimester of pregnancy. The receptors here all came from a female donor with multiple sclerosis, enrolled in a pregnancy study.

V gene TRBV5-4 combines with J gene TRBJ2-7, with TRBD1 as a possible D gene (5 bases). CDR1 and CDR2 (germline): SGHNT, YYREEE (reference sequence). This CDR3 has 16 amino acids. Trimming pared 0 bases from V and 2 bases from J, leaving 15 bases between. The CDR3 loop is CASSLVVGVPTYEQYF. CDR3 DNA sequence: TGTGCCAGCAGCTTGGTTGTAGGGGTTCCGACCTACGAGCAGTACTTC.

This chain joins TRBV30 and TRBJ2-5, with 15 nucleotides matching TRBD2. CDR1 is GTSNPN and CDR2 is SVGIG in the germline V gene (reference sequence). The V and J ends lost 4 bases and 4 bases, in that order; junction bases with no gene match: 7. This CDR3 spans 16 amino acids. This CDR3 reads CAWNGLAGGRGETQYF. CDR3 coding DNA: TGTGCCTGGAATGGACTAGCGGGAGGGAGAGGAGAGACCCAGTACTTC. Filled out from reference TRBV30 and TRBJ2-5, the complete variable domain reads SQTIHQWPATLVQPVGSPLSLECTVEGTSNPNLYWYRQAAGRGLQLLFYSVGIGQISSEVPQNLSASRPQDRQFILSSKKLLLSDSGFYLCAWNGLAGGRGETQYFGPGTRLLVL.

The V and J genes are TRBV9 and TRBJ2-3, with unresolved D. There are 12 residues in the CDR3. Per the germline V gene, CDR1 is SGDLS and CDR2 is YYNGEE. V lost 0 bases, J lost 5 bases, and 4 bases lay in between. CDR3 protein: CASSVVQDTQYF. As DNA, the CDR3 is TGTGCCAGCAGCGTAGTACAAGATACGCAGTATTTT.

J is TRBJ1-5 and V is TRBV28; D not certain. CDR1 and CDR2 from the germline V gene are MDHEN and SYDVKM. Trimming took 7 bases from V and 2 from J, leaving 9 bases between them. CDR3 length equals 13 residues. This CDR3 is CASTNTRNQPQHF. The CDR3 DNA is TGTGCCAGCACCAACACCCGCAATCAGCCCCAGCATTTT.

The chain is built from TRBV28 and TRBJ2-1, with D possibly matching TRBD2 (6 bases). Trimming pared 6 bases from V and 5 bases from J, leaving 8 bases between. The CDR3 runs to 12 residues. Germline CDR1 reads MDHEN; CDR2 reads SYDVKM. DNA for the CDR3: TGTGCCAGCAGCGGAGGGAACAATGAGCAGTTCTTC. It yields the protein CASSGGNNEQFF.

This clone was observed a single time. V is TRBV7-9 and J is TRBJ1-2; no clear D. The CDR3 length is 13 residues. V gave up 1 base and J gave up 5 bases, with 8 bases separating them. Looked up from germline, CDR1 is SEHNR and CDR2 is FQNEAQ (reference sequence). This chain's CDR3 is CASSLGAGYGYTF. In DNA form, the CDR3 reads TGTGCCAGCAGCTTAGGAGCGGGTTATGGCTACACCTTC.

V gene TRBV19 combines with J gene TRBJ2-3, with D possibly being TRBD2 (6 bases). The V and J ends lost 5 bases and 4 bases respectively, with 13 bases between them. The CDR3 consists of 14 residues. CDR1 is LNHDA and CDR2 is SQIVND in the germline V gene (reference sequence). CDR3 in DNA: TGTGCCAGTAGTCCAAGGTGGGGGGCAGATACGCAGTATTTT. Its protein is CASSPRWGADTQYF.

The chain combines TRBV18 with TRBJ2-7, with 8 nucleotides matching TRBD2. V shed 3 bases and J 2 bases; nucleotides not matched to a gene: 3. Germline loops: CDR1 KGHSH, CDR2 LQKENI. This CDR3 is built from 14 residues. This CDR3 is CASSPRGGAYEQYF. The CDR3 DNA follows: TGTGCCAGCTCACCCCGGGGGGGTGCCTACGAGCAGTACTTC.

The chain joins TRBV5-6 to TRBJ1-2; 7 bases match TRBD1. After removal of 1 base from V and 3 bases from J, the junction contained 3 bases not matched to a gene. The CDR3 has 14 residues. The V gene's germline CDR1 is SGHDT and CDR2 YYEEEE. The CDR3 reads CASSLPDRDYGYTF. The CDR3 DNA reads as TGTGCCAGCAGCTTGCCAGACAGGGACTATGGCTACACCTTC. Based on the CDR3 plus reference TRBV5-6 and TRBJ1-2, the full variable domain is DAGVTQSPTHLIKTRGQQVTLRCSPKSGHDTVSWYQQALGQGPQFIFQYYEEEERQRGNFPDRFSGHQFPNYSSELNVNALLLGDSALYLCASSLPDRDYGYTFGSGTRLTVV.

This clone appeared once. The chain recombines TRBV5-1 with TRBJ2-7; 9 bases agree with TRBD1. Germline V gene sequence: CDR1 SGHRS, CDR2 YFSETQ. V was clipped by 3 bases and J by 5 bases; unmatched bases: 6. The CDR3 consists of 14 residues. The CDR3 region has the DNA TGCGCCAGCAGCTCACGACAGGGGGTAGACGAGCAGTACTTC. Translated, it gives CASSSRQGVDEQYF.

The chain uses TRBV6-5 and TRBJ1-5, with 8 nucleotides matching TRBD1. Germline V gives CDR1 MNHEY, CDR2 SVGAGI. The ends lost 9 bases at V and 6 bases at J; junction bases unmatched: 7. The CDR3 length is 13 residues. The CDR3 coding sequence is TGTGCCAGTGGGCAGGGGGCAATTCAGCCCCAGCATTTT. Protein sequence: CASGQGAIQPQHF.

The chain recombines TRBV19 with TRBJ1-2; no firm D call. V was cut by 5 bases and J by 7 bases, with 14 bases left in between. Germline values: CDR1 LNHDA, CDR2 SQIVND (reference sequence). The CDR3 loop spans 13 amino acids. The CDR3 here is CASSVEVRSGYTF. The CDR3 DNA follows: TGTGCCAGTAGTGTCGAGGTCCGGAGTGGCTACACCTTC.

This clone showed up just once. The CDR3 DNA follows: TGTGCCAGCTCACCACGGTCGGGGACTAATGAAAAACTGTTTTTT. Translation gives CASSPRSGTNEKLFF. The rearrangement links TRBV18 to TRBJ1-4; D unresolved. Germline assignment: CDR1 KGHSH and CDR2 LQKENI. The CDR3 sequence is 15 residues long. Trimming stripped 1 base from V and 2 bases from J, with 8 bases between.

The chain carries TRBV6-5 and TRBJ2-1, with 7 bases matching TRBD2. There are 15 residues in the CDR3. J lost 4 bases, V lost 2 bases, and 5 bases had no gene match. CDR1 and CDR2 (germline): MNHEY, SVGAGI. The CDR3 loop is CASSYRGGEYNEQFF. In nucleotides, the CDR3 is TGTGCCAGCAGTTACAGGGGAGGGGAATACAATGAGCAGTTCTTC.

This chain links TRBV30 with TRBJ2-5; the match to TRBD2 covers 8 bases. Trimming cost V 6 bases and J 3 bases; bases outside gene matches: 3. The germline CDR1 and CDR2 sequences are GTSNPN and SVGIG (reference sequence). The CDR3 has 12 residues. In nucleotides, the CDR3 is TGTGCCTGCGGGGGGGGAAAAGAGACCCAGTACTTC. Protein product: CACGGGKETQYF.

V is TRBV18 and J is TRBJ2-3; D may be TRBD2 (7 bases). Germline CDR1 KGHSH, CDR2 LQKENI. V lost 3 bases, J lost 0 bases, and 16 bases lay in between. CDR3 length: 17 amino acids. As DNA, the CDR3 is TGTGCCAGCTCACCCCTGGGAGGGGGAGCAAGCACAGATACGCAGTATTTT. Encoded protein: CASSPLGGGASTDTQYF.

The count of this clone is one. The chain has TRBV18 and TRBJ1-2; tentative D call: TRBD1 (6 bases). Looked up from germline, CDR1 is KGHSH and CDR2 is LQKENI. The V end was cut by 2 bases, the J end by 2 bases, with 18 bases between. This CDR3 is 17 amino acids long. The CDR3 region has the DNA TGTGCCAGCTCACCAGTTGGAAGAGGGACATCAAACTATGGCTACACCTTC. This sequence encodes CASSPVGRGTSNYGYTF.